This T cell receptor (beta chain) comes out of a study of CXCR4 blockade with PD-1 therapy in pancreatic cancer (dated by TCRdb to the late 2010s). Regarding the complete study: Multiplex immunohistochemistry and TCRbeta immunosequencing of resected pancreatic ductal adenocarcinoma were combined in the study with ex vivo slice culture in which PD-1 and CXCR4 blockade were tested. To look at intratumoral heterogeneity, the researchers TCR-sequenced two geographically distinct regions from each of a handful of tumors. Overall results and qualifications from the work: Because only TCRbeta chains were sequenced, true antigen-specificity overlap of convergent dominant clones was left unconfirmed pending paired alpha-beta single-cell sequencing. Clonal expansion was observed in tumors, with a mean productive clonality of 0.14 compared with 0.04 to 0.06 in healthy blood, but no correlation between clonality and survival was found. A strong correlation was found between amino acid clone frequency and the number of distinct nucleotide rearrangements encoding each amino acid clone, suggesting convergent selection by common tumor antigens.

Extracted DNA was used for immunosequencing of TCRbeta CDR3 regions with the immunoSEQ Assay at Adaptive Biotechnologies. In the original analysis: To quantify the absolute abundance of each unique TCRbeta CDR3, sequences were collapsed and filtered. Clonality was calculated as 1 minus Pielou's evenness, with only productive in-frame rearrangements included in the computation. Regional overlap was evaluated by tracking the top 100 nucleotide rearrangements across paired samples, and paired versus unrelated samples were compared using the Morisita index. The immunoSEQ Rearrangement Details tool was used to assess whether nucleotide rearrangements converged onto identical amino acid sequences. TCRdb limited this immuneACCESS table to in-frame rearrangements with V and J called. A share of clones is missing; checked studies link under half to unresolved V genes, and the rest is unexplained. The D gene and trimming were derived from the DNA, and the V and J assignments and clone size from that table. The sample data list just over 5,000 clones, and 48% of these were observed just once. Approximately 8% of the sample belongs to the ten largest clones.

The CDR3 measures 13 amino acids from cysteine to phenylalanine. CDR3 DNA only is kept here, 39 bases in frame from base 1. V is cut by 6 bases and J by 2 bases, and the space between the germline ends is 11 bases. CDR1 and CDR2 are drawn from the germline V gene (reference sequence): LNHDA, SQIVND. None of the patients whose archived tumor blocks were used had received neoadjuvant therapy prior to resection. In the preserved-tissue arm of the study, over 28 surgical resection samples from roughly 25 previously untreated pancreatic ductal adenocarcinoma patients were used. For the resection arm, ten 5-micron curls of FFPE tumor adjacent to the multiplex immunohistochemistry slide were used for DNA extraction. On this clone itself: The antigen it recognizes is unknown. No base-level quality is on record; no much larger clone is a single base apart.

This clonotype originated in a human donor with pancreatic ductal adenocarcinoma. The specimen was tumor tissue. This chain is built from TRBV19 and TRBJ2-7; too little of a D gene remains to name it. The CDR3 protein is CASSPRGTYEQYF. The sequence in DNA is TGTGCCAGTAGCCCAAGAGGAACCTACGAGCAGTACTTC.